The clone carrying this T cell receptor (beta chain) was detected only a few times. The antigen is not known. A library of TCRbeta sequences, prepared with unique molecular identifiers, was generated. TCRdb analysed the PCR reads with MiXCR anew, one entry per CDR3 protein. The data show hundreds of thousands of distinct CDR3 sequences, around 13% seen once. The data belong to a study of T-cell reconstitution after alpha-beta-depleted transplantation in children. The CDR3 sequence is 14 residues long. The V gene's germline CDR1 is MDHEN and CDR2 SYDVKM. V lost 10 bases and J 9 bases, leaving 22 bases between the germline ends. Notes on the study in general: Newly made T cells mostly supplied T-cell counts and diversity one year after transplant. The high TCRbeta diversity at day 60 in some patients came from surviving recipient T cells and thymic progenitors. By about two months after transplant, alpha-beta T cells reportedly arose from several hundred graft clones that had expanded.

The chain has TRBV28 and TRBJ2-1; D is unclear. The TCR originated in a girl aged 2 to 10 with congenital amegakaryocytic thrombocytopenia, due to receive a stem cell transplant. The input for sequencing was PBMCs, taken before TCRalphabeta/CD19-depleted stem cell transplant. CDR3 sequence (DNA): TGTGCCACCTGGAGCTCGAGTTTAAGGATTGAGCAGTTCTTC. The encoded protein is CATWSSSLRIEQFF.